This entry features one T cell receptor (beta chain) sequence. Its antigen is still unknown. The data derive from a study of graft-versus-host responses after intestinal transplantation. Study outcomes and limitations: GvH clones were found in recipient marrow; some appeared first in ileum or blood. Those patients showing graft-donor T cell macrochimerism displayed high graft-versus-host to host-versus-graft clonal ratios in allografts.

Repertoires were generated with immunoSEQ multiplex PCR, while TCRdb's copy carries only in-frame clones and drops some. Of tens of thousands of clones listed, approximately 92% are singletons. The source was PBMCs, collected around 820 days after a first intestinal transplant, on the day of a second. The clonotype was recovered from a human patient who received an intestinal transplant, so some T cells may come from the graft donor.

The CDR3: CASSVDPKSTDTQYF. The CDR3, as DNA: TGTGCCAGCAGCGTAGACCCGAAAAGCACAGATACGCAGTATTTT. The chain is built from TRBV9 and TRBJ2-3; D remains ambiguous. The CDR3 spans 15 residues. Trimming pared 0 bases from V and 0 bases from J, leaving 8 bases between. The germline V gene has CDR1 SGDLS and CDR2 YYNGEE.